This TCR beta chain emerged from a study of T cell responses to AZD1222 COVID-19 vaccine. The method was immunoSEQ multiplex PCR; TCRdb's version includes in-frame clones alone and lacks a portion of them. The sample contains more than 100,000 clones, approximately 92% of which appear only once. Comments on this clone: No antigen is known for it.

Germline CDR1 and CDR2: SNHLY and FYNNEI. This CDR3 is built from 15 residues. Trimming removed 2 bases at V and 0 bases at J, with 10 bases between. Overall study findings and caveats: Females made up more of the donors, who were largely white British, and clonal diversity may have come out too low.

This sequence originates from an adult in good health. The sequencing used peripheral blood, collected on day 0 of AZD1222 vaccination. This sequence joins TRBV2 and TRBJ1-1; no clear D. The CDR3 nucleotides are TGTGCCAGCAGTGAATTGGGCAGGTTGAACACTGAAGCTTTCTTT. Protein product: CASSELGRLNTEAFF.